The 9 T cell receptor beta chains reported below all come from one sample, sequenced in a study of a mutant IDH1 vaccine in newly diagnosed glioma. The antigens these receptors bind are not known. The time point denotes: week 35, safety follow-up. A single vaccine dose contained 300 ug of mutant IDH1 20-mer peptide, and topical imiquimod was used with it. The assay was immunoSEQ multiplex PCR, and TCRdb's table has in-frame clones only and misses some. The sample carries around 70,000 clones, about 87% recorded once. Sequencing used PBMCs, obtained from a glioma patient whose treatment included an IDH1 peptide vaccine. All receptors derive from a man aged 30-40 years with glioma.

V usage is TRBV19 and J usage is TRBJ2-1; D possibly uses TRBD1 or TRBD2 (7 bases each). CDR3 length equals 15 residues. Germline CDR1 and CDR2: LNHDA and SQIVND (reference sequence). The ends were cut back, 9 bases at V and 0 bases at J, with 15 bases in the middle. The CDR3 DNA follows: TGTGCCAGCCAGCGGGACAGCCTCTCCTACAATGAGCAGTTCTTC. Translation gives CASQRDSLSYNEQFF.

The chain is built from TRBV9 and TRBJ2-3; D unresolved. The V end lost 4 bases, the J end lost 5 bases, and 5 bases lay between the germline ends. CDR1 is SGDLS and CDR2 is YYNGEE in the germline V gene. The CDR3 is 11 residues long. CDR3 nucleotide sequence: TGTGCCAGCAGCAATGAAGATACGCAGTATTTT. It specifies CASSNEDTQYF.

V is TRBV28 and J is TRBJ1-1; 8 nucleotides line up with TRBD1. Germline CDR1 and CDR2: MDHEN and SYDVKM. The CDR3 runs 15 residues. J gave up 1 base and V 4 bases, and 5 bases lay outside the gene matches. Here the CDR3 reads CASSSQGAGNTEAFF. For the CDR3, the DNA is TGTGCCAGCAGTTCTCAGGGGGCCGGGAACACTGAAGCTTTCTTT.

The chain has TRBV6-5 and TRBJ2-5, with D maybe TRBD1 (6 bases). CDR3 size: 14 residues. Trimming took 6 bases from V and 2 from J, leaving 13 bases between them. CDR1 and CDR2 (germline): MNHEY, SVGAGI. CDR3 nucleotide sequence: TGTGCCAGCAGGCTCAGGGGTACGCAAGAGACCCAGTACTTC. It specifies CASRLRGTQETQYF.

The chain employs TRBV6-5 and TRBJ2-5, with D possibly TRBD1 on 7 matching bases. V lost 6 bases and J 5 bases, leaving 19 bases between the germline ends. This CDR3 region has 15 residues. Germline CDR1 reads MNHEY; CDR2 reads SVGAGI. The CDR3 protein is CASRQGRIWLETQYF. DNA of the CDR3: TGTGCCAGCAGACAGGGGAGGATTTGGTTGGAGACCCAGTACTTC.

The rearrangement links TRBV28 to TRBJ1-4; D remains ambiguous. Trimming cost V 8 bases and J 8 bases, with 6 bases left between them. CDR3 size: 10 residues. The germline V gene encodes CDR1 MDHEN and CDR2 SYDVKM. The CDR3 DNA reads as TGTGCCAGCGGTGAAGAAAAACTGTTTTTT. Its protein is CASGEEKLFF.

CDR3 amino acids: CASSLKGAAKTTEAFF. Here the CDR3 DNA reads TGTGCCAGCAGCTTAAAGGGAGCGGCCAAGACAACTGAAGCTTTCTTT. The V and J genes are TRBV11-2 and TRBJ1-1; the D is unclear. CDR1 and CDR2 (germline): SGHAT, FQNNGV. The germline V and J ends were trimmed by 2 bases and 5 bases, with 18 bases remaining between them. CDR3 length equals 16 residues.

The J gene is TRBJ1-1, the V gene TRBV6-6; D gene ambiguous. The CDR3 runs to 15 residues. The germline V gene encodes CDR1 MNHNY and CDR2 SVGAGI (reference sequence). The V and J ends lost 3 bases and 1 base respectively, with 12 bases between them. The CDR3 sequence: CASSYVSGRNTEAFF. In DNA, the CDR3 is TGTGCCAGCAGTTATGTTTCCGGACGGAACACTGAAGCTTTCTTT.

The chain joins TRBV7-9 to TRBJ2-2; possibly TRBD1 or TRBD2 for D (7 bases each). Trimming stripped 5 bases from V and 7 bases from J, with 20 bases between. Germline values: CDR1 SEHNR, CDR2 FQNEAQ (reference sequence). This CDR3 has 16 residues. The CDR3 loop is CASSARGGGPGGELFF. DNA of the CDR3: TGTGCCAGCAGCGCCCGGGGAGGGGGCCCCGGCGGGGAGCTGTTTTTT.